Listed below are T cell receptor beta chains from one sample, sequenced in a study of T cell responses to AZD1222 COVID-19 vaccine. Sequencing used immunoSEQ multiplex PCR; TCRdb keeps in-frame clones, though not all of them. The sample has about 67,000 clones, around 84% seen once. The specimen was peripheral blood, collected on day 0 of AZD1222 vaccination. The receptors come from an adult in good health. CDR3s include the opening cysteine and the closing phenylalanine or tryptophan. D genes are given only for firm matches. A clone size is listed for some rows: how often the clone was seen (once, few, many), or a class if it is expanded.

d_gene	v_gene	j_gene	len	abundance	CDR3aa	CDR3nt
TRBD2	TRBV10-1	TRBJ2-1	18	-	CASSDTGTSDTNYNEQFF	TGCGCCAGCAGTGACACCGGGACTAGCGATACAAACTACAATGAGCAGTTCTTC
-	TRBV15	TRBJ1-1	14	-	CATSRAGTGYRAFF	TGTGCCACCAGCAGGGCGGGTACAGGTTATAGAGCTTTCTTT
-	TRBV7-9	TRBJ1-2	11	-	CASSLYYGYTF	TGTGCCAGCAGCTTGTACTATGGCTACACCTTC
TRBD1	TRBV7-6	TRBJ1-4	16	few	CASSPERGPSNEKLFF	TGTGCCAGCAGCCCCGAGAGGGGGCCTTCTAATGAAAAACTGTTTTTT
-	TRBV18	TRBJ1-1	16	-	CASSPPTVGMYTEAFF	TGTGCCAGCTCACCACCGACAGTCGGAATGTACACTGAAGCTTTCTTT
-	TRBV27	TRBJ2-7	15	-	CASFLLSGASYEQYF	TGTGCCAGCTTCTTACTCTCGGGGGCTTCCTACGAGCAGTACTTC
-	TRBV11-2	TRBJ1-1	13	-	CASSLVLRTEAFF	TGTGCCAGCAGCTTAGTGCTTAGGACTGAAGCTTTCTTT
TRBD2	TRBV7-2	TRBJ2-7	15	-	CASSLGGGAPNEQYF	TGTGCCAGCAGCTTAGGCGGGGGGGCTCCCAACGAGCAGTACTTC
-	TRBV30	TRBJ2-7	14	medium-sized	CAFLLSWGSYEQYF	TGTGCCTTCCTACTTTCATGGGGATCCTACGAGCAGTACTTC
-	TRBV28	TRBJ2-7	15	-	CASSLCVGASCEQYF	TGTGCCAGCAGTTTATGCGTCGGAGCAAGCTGCGAGCAGTACTTC
-	TRBV5-1	TRBJ1-1	13	-	CASSHDGNTEAFF	TGCGCCAGCAGCCATGACGGGAACACTGAAGCTTTCTTT
TRBD2	TRBV10-1	TRBJ2-5	13	-	CASSSAGEETQYF	TGCGCCAGCAGTAGTGCGGGAGAAGAGACCCAGTACTTC
-	TRBV10-2	TRBJ2-5	16	-	CARGKITEDLRETQYF	TGCGCCAGGGGCAAAATAACAGAAGACCTCCGGGAGACCCAGTACTTC
-	TRBV5-6	TRBJ2-7	13	-	CASSFTGNYEQYF	TGTGCCAGCAGCTTCACAGGGAACTACGAGCAGTACTTC
-	TRBV7-2	TRBJ2-1	16	-	CASSLVARGKNNEQFF	TGTGCCAGCAGCTTAGTTGCCAGAGGAAAGAACAATGAGCAGTTCTTC
-	TRBV2	TRBJ2-7	14	-	CASSGGDKSYEQYF	TGTGCCAGCAGTGGTGGGGACAAGTCCTACGAGCAGTACTTC
-	TRBV6-1	TRBJ1-2	10	-	CASSEDSRGF	TGTGCCAGCAGTGAAGATTCCCGGGGCTTC
TRBD1	TRBV5-1	TRBJ1-4	19	-	CASSLAVAGQGATNEKLFF	TGCGCCAGCAGCTTGGCCGTAGCGGGACAGGGGGCTACTAATGAAAAACTGTTTTTT
TRBD1	TRBV7-2	TRBJ1-2	15	-	CASSSPGQGLIGYTF	TGTGCCAGCAGCAGTCCGGGACAGGGCCTAATTGGCTACACCTTC
-	TRBV5-6	TRBJ1-2	15	-	CASSLVYPGPYGYTF	TGTGCCAGCAGCTTGGTGTATCCGGGCCCCTATGGCTACACCTTC
-	TRBV6-2/TRBV6-3	TRBJ1-5	14	-	CASSYKVGNQPQHF	TGTGCCAGCAGTTACAAGGTGGGCAATCAGCCCCAGCATTTT
-	TRBV7-9	TRBJ1-5	14	-	CASSLAVQGQPQHF	TGTGCCAGCAGCTTAGCAGTCCAGGGCCAGCCCCAGCATTTT
TRBD1	TRBV15	TRBJ2-7	15	-	CATRNPGQGAGEQYF	TGTGCCACCAGGAATCCGGGACAGGGGGCGGGTGAGCAGTACTTC
-	TRBV7-2	TRBJ2-1	14	-	CASSLARAGHEQFF	TGTGCCAGCAGCTTAGCCCGGGCCGGCCATGAGCAGTTCTTC
-	TRBV7-8	TRBJ1-5	16	-	CASSPRRGYSNQPQHF	TGTGCCAGCAGCCCCAGGCGGGGTTATAGCAATCAGCCCCAGCATTTT
-	TRBV7-2	TRBJ1-2	13	-	CASSFDSRAGYTF	TGTGCCAGCAGCTTCGATTCTAGAGCTGGCTACACCTTC
-	TRBV5-1	TRBJ2-2	14	-	CASSSGSDTGELFF	TGCGCCAGCAGCTCGGGGAGTGACACCGGGGAGCTGTTTTTT
TRBD1	TRBV12-5	TRBJ2-2	15	-	CASAPGQGNTGELFF	TGTGCTAGTGCCCCGGGACAGGGAAACACCGGGGAGCTGTTTTTT
TRBD1	TRBV28	TRBJ1-5	15	-	CASSSPQGAMQPQHF	TGTGCCAGCTCCAGCCCACAGGGGGCTATGCAGCCCCAGCATTTT
-	TRBV9	TRBJ1-1	13	-	CASSDPGLTEAFF	TGTGCCAGCAGCGACCCGGGACTAACTGAAGCTTTCTTT
-	TRBV3-1/TRBV3-2	TRBJ1-6	14	-	CASSQGQNNSPLHF	TGTGCCAGCAGCCAAGGGCAGAATAATTCACCCCTCCACTTT
-	TRBV30	TRBJ1-5	13	once	CAWRGSGNQPQHF	TGTGCCTGGAGGGGGTCGGGAAATCAGCCCCAGCATTTT
TRBD1	TRBV10-3	TRBJ1-3	15	-	CAISGPGQGANTIYF	TGTGCCATCAGTGGGCCGGGACAGGGGGCGAACACCATATATTTT
-	TRBV27	TRBJ1-6	15	-	CASSFPRATNSPLHF	TGTGCCAGCAGTTTCCCTCGGGCCACCAATTCACCCCTCCACTTT
-	TRBV7-3	TRBJ1-5	13	-	CASSQDSNQPQHF	TGTGCCAGCAGCCAGGACTCAAATCAGCCCCAGCATTTT
-	TRBV9	TRBJ2-1	15	-	CASSPQGGHYNEQFF	TGTGCCAGCAGCCCGCAGGGGGGGCACTACAATGAGCAGTTCTTC
-	TRBV4-1	TRBJ1-4	14	once	CASSQDGINEKLFF	TGCGCCAGCAGCCAAGACGGTATTAATGAAAAACTGTTTTTT
-	TRBV6-2/TRBV6-3	TRBJ1-6	15	-	CASSPSGDYNSPLHF	TGTGCCAGCAGTCCGTCGGGGGACTATAATTCACCCCTCCACTTT
TRBD2	TRBV11-2	TRBJ2-2	15	-	CASSLDFGRNSLVFF	TGTGCCAGCAGCTTAGATTTCGGGAGGAACTCCCTGGTGTTTTTT
-	TRBV5-6	TRBJ1-6	16	-	CASSLALTEAGSPLHF	TGTGCCAGCAGCTTGGCCCTGACAGAGGCGGGATCACCCCTCCACTTT
-	TRBV11-3	TRBJ1-5	19	-	CASSLWQELRGYSNQPQHF	TGTGCCAGCAGCTTGTGGCAGGAATTGAGGGGATATAGCAATCAGCCCCAGCATTTT
TRBD1	TRBV19	TRBJ2-5	13	-	CASRWTGQETQYF	TGTGCCAGTAGATGGACAGGGCAAGAGACCCAGTACTTC
-	TRBV15	TRBJ1-1	16	-	CATSRDLGHPRAEAFF	TGTGCCACCAGCAGAGACCTGGGACACCCTAGGGCTGAAGCTTTCTTT
-	TRBV3-1/TRBV3-2	TRBJ2-1	13	-	CASSQVPHNEQFF	TGTGCCAGCAGCCAAGTTCCTCACAATGAGCAGTTCTTC
-	TRBV3-1/TRBV3-2	TRBJ2-2	16	-	CASSQFTPENTGELFF	TGTGCCAGCAGCCAATTTACCCCGGAAAACACCGGGGAGCTGTTTTTT
TRBD2	TRBV4-2	TRBJ2-5	17	-	CASSPPQGAGGGETQYF	TGTGCCAGCAGCCCGCCCCAGGGCGCGGGGGGTGGTGAGACCCAGTACTTC
-	TRBV30	TRBJ1-2	15	-	CAWSVESQDNYGYTF	TGTGCCTGGAGTGTAGAGTCCCAGGATAACTATGGCTACACCTTC
-	TRBV3-1/TRBV3-2	TRBJ2-2	14	-	CASSPRPTTWELFF	TGTGCCAGCAGCCCCCGACCGACCACCTGGGAGCTGTTTTTT
-	TRBV12-3/TRBV12-4	TRBJ2-2	12	-	CASSLRFGELFF	TGTGCCAGCAGTTTGAGGTTCGGGGAGCTGTTTTTT
TRBD2	TRBV6-2/TRBV6-3	TRBJ2-3	17	-	CASSSSGRARSTDTQYF	TGTGCCAGCAGTTCCAGCGGGAGGGCCCGTAGCACAGATACGCAGTATTTT
TRBD2	TRBV3-1/TRBV3-2	TRBJ2-3	18	-	CASSQATLRLASTDTQYF	TGTGCCAGCAGCCAAGCTACCCTACGACTAGCAAGCACAGATACGCAGTATTTT
-	TRBV6-2/TRBV6-3	TRBJ2-1	16	-	CASSGPTRSSYNEQFF	TGTGCCAGCAGCGGGCCGACGCGAAGCTCCTACAATGAGCAGTTCTTC
-	TRBV6-5	TRBJ2-2	14	-	CASSPTPDPGELFF	TGTGCCAGCAGTCCCACCCCGGACCCCGGGGAGCTGTTTTTT